The T cell receptor (beta chain) described here comes from a study of CD8+ T cells in alopecia areata. Looking at the study overall: The drug, oral tofacitinib, was given to treated patients at 5 to 10 mg twice daily.

As for this clone: Its target is unknown.

Treatment in this sample: oral pan-JAK inhibitor, 5-10 mg twice daily. Alopecia areata patients gave lesional scalp punch biopsies and peripheral blood samples. Study results and caveats: Normal-skin resident alphabeta T cells also appear among scalp sample sequences. Many expanded lesional clones stayed in scalp and blood while on tofacitinib.

After isolation, RNA underwent reverse transcription to generate cDNA as the sequencing template. Only in-frame clones appear in the TCRdb table, and some are missing; sequencing was by immunoSEQ multiplex PCR. The sample holds around 270,000 clones, 55% to 70% seen once. The V end was cut by 4 bases, the J end by 4 bases, with 12 bases between. There are 14 residues in the CDR3. Germline values: CDR1 SGDLS, CDR2 YYNGEE. The clonotype originates from a human donor with alopecia areata. The chain recombines TRBV9 with TRBJ1-3; D uncertain. The sequenced sample was CD4+ T cells sorted from blood, obtained at week 24, from a patient treated with tofacitinib. The CDR3 DNA is TGTGCCAGCAGCACCCGGACGGGAGGAAACACCATATATTTT. The encoded protein is CASSTRTGGNTIYF.